This TCR beta chain was obtained from a study of T cells in Graves' hyperthyroidism and ophthalmopathy. Comment on this clonotype: Antigen specificity is unknown.

TCR beta CDR3 regions were amplified from RNA transcripts. First-round RT-PCR of the TCR CDR3 relied on the HTBI primer set. In TCRdb, the multiplex PCR reads were re-called with MiXCR into one record per CDR3 protein. Here the sample spans approximately 560,000 distinct CDR3 sequences, just over 45% being singletons. Trimming removed 7 bases at V and 6 bases at J, with 16 bases between. Germline CDR1 and CDR2: SGHTA and FQGTGA. The CDR3 loop spans 14 amino acids. Findings and limits, study-wide: Blood also showed most of the thyroid clonotypes that were expanded above 0.001.

This sequence originates from a young woman with Graves' hyperthyroidism. V and J are TRBV7-3 and TRBJ2-1; possible D gene TRBD2, 6 bases. Sequenced sample: peripheral blood or thyroid tissue (not recorded which). As DNA, the CDR3 is TGTGCCAGCATCACGGGAGTGCTCAGCAATGAGCAGTTCTTC. Translating it yields CASITGVLSNEQFF.